Below, one T cell receptor (beta chain) is given with its context. Its antigen is unidentified. From germline, CDR1 is MNHEY and CDR2 SMNVEV (reference sequence). After removal of 6 bases from V and 3 bases from J, the junction contained 3 bases not matched to a gene. The length of the CDR3 is 14 residues. A template switching step contributed a universal primer site, while unique molecular identifiers were present in the cDNA. TCRdb itself ran the 5' RACE reads through MiXCR, one entry per CDR3 protein. The data hold about 900,000 distinct CDR3 sequences, with over 9% observed a single time. This record belongs to a study of identical twins. Broader study findings: Beta out-of-frame sequences displayed a weaker excess of sharing between twins. Cross-sectional statistical analysis, not tracking of the same donors, underpinned the conclusions.

The same sample was also used in a study of yellow fever vaccine responses in identical twins.

Sequences were obtained from PBMCs. V usage is TRBV27 and J usage is TRBJ2-1; TRBD1 matches 9 bases. This clonotype was obtained from a woman under 30 in good health. CDR3 sequence: CASRLTGGYNEQFF. For the CDR3, the DNA is TGTGCCAGCAGGTTGACAGGGGGCTACAATGAGCAGTTCTTC.